A selection of T cell receptor beta chains follows, all from one sample in a study of response to subunit inactivated influenza vaccine. MiXCR, run by TCRdb on the RT-PCR reads, gives a single entry per CDR3 protein. In the table there are over 400,000 distinct CDR3 sequences, 10% to 11% of which are singletons. The starting material was PBMCs from blood, obtained about 40 days after vaccination. These TCRs come from a man in his fifties who received an inactivated influenza vaccine. Both conserved end residues are part of each CDR3. D genes are given only for firm matches. Only some rows state a clone size, as once, few, many or a class for expanded clones.

v_call	j_call	clone_size	d_call	cdr3_aa	cdr3_nt
TRBV12-3/TRBV12-4	TRBJ1-1	few	TRBD1	CASSFDRGYTEAFF	TGTGCCAGCAGTTTTGACAGGGGATACACTGAAGCTTTCTTT
TRBV7-3	TRBJ2-3	few	NA	CASSLNSPTDTQYF	TGTGCCAGCAGCTTAAACTCTCCCACAGATACGCAGTATTTT
TRBV10-3	TRBJ2-2	few	TRBD2	CAGKTSGGGELFF	TGTGCCGGCAAGACTAGCGGCGGCGGGGAGCTGTTTTTT
TRBV2	TRBJ2-5	few	TRBD2	CASSPTSGSETQYF	TGTGCCAGCAGTCCTACTAGCGGGAGTGAGACCCAGTACTTC
TRBV20-1	TRBJ1-1	many	NA	CSAIQWNTEAFF	TGCAGTGCTATACAGTGGAACACTGAAGCTTTCTTT
TRBV29-1	TRBJ1-5	NA	NA	CSVARGVNQPQHF	TGCAGCGTGGCACGGGGAGTTAATCAGCCCCAGCATTTT
TRBV5-8	TRBJ1-5	few	NA	CASTTSGFGQPQHF	TGTGCCAGCACAACTTCAGGGTTTGGTCAGCCCCAGCATTTT
TRBV20-1	TRBJ2-5	NA	TRBD2	CSPQGAGGGEAQYF	TGCAGTCCTCAAGGAGCGGGGGGCGGAGAGGCCCAGTACTTC
TRBV28	TRBJ2-3	NA	TRBD2	CASSRGVRLAGGTDTQYF	TGTGCCAGCAGTAGGGGGGTGAGACTAGCGGGAGGCACAGATACGCAGTATTTT
TRBV4-3	TRBJ2-7	NA	NA	CASSPFGGIHEQYF	TGCGCCAGCAGTCCCTTTGGGGGGATCCACGAGCAGTACTTC
TRBV29-1	TRBJ2-7	many	TRBD1	CSAKGQGGYEQYF	TGCAGCGCAAAGGGACAGGGCGGCTACGAGCAGTACTTC
TRBV5-5	TRBJ1-1	NA	NA	CASSLTGRVNTEAFF	TGTGCCAGCAGCTTGACAGGGAGGGTGAACACTGAAGCTTTCTTT
TRBV5-1	TRBJ1-1	many	TRBD1	CASSWTGANTEAFF	TGCGCCAGCAGCTGGACAGGGGCTAACACTGAAGCTTTCTTT
TRBV4-3	TRBJ2-3	NA	NA	CASSQDGGARADTQYF	TGCGCCAGCAGCCAAGATGGGGGGGCTAGGGCAGATACGCAGTATTTT
TRBV5-1	TRBJ2-7	few	TRBD1	CASSYGQGLSYEQYF	TGCGCCAGCAGCTACGGACAGGGGTTATCCTACGAGCAGTACTTC
TRBV20-1	TRBJ2-1	many	TRBD2	CSASRAGGPHEQFF	TGCAGTGCTAGTCGGGCGGGAGGGCCGCATGAGCAGTTCTTC
TRBV20-1	TRBJ2-7	many	NA	CSADHDAYEQYF	TGCAGTGCCGATCATGATGCCTACGAGCAGTACTTC
TRBV14	TRBJ2-1	few	NA	CASSQDHRNEQFF	TGTGCCAGCAGCCAAGATCACCGCAATGAGCAGTTCTTC
TRBV5-5	TRBJ2-3	NA	NA	CASSARRSTDTQYF	TGTGCCAGCAGCGCCAGGAGAAGCACAGATACGCAGTATTTT
TRBV6-1	TRBJ1-3	many	TRBD1	CASSTTGTDFLSGNTIYF	TGTGCCAGCAGTACGACCGGGACAGATTTTCTCTCTGGAAACACCATATATTTT
TRBV6-6	TRBJ2-7	few	TRBD1	CATLRQGLYEQYF	TGTGCCACCCTGCGACAGGGTCTCTACGAGCAGTACTTC
TRBV15	TRBJ2-7	many	TRBD1	CATSRDPGTAYEQYF	TGTGCCACCAGCAGAGATCCAGGGACAGCCTACGAGCAGTACTTC
TRBV5-1	TRBJ2-5	NA	NA	CASSLEGRAGSEETQYF	TGCGCCAGCAGCTTGGAGGGCAGGGCTGGCTCGGAGGAGACCCAGTACTTC
TRBV19	TRBJ2-2	few	NA	CASSGTDLNTGELFF	TGTGCCAGTAGCGGGACGGATCTGAACACCGGGGAGCTGTTTTTT
TRBV4-2	TRBJ1-2	many	NA	CASSLADRKPIGNGYTF	TGTGCCAGCAGCCTCGCAGATAGAAAGCCCATAGGCAATGGCTACACCTTC
TRBV6-5	TRBJ2-7	many	NA	CASSYEGGSYEQYF	TGTGCCAGCAGTTACGAGGGGGGGTCCTACGAGCAGTACTTC
TRBV6-2/TRBV6-3	TRBJ1-2	few	TRBD1	CASSTTGDNYGYTF	TGTGCCAGCAGTACGACAGGGGACAACTATGGCTACACCTTC
TRBV5-1	TRBJ2-1	many	TRBD2	CASSGLSGAKVEQFF	TGCGCCAGCAGCGGCTTAAGCGGGGCAAAGGTTGAGCAGTTCTTC
TRBV10-3	TRBJ2-3	NA	NA	CAISDRYTDTQYF	TGTGCCATCAGTGACAGGTACACAGATACGCAGTATTTT
TRBV5-1	TRBJ2-1	many	NA	CASSNRERSEQFF	TGCGCCAGCAGTAACCGGGAGAGAAGTGAGCAGTTCTTC
TRBV29-1	TRBJ2-5	NA	NA	CSVRPQETQYF	TGCAGCGTCCGGCCCCAAGAGACCCAGTACTTC
TRBV6-1	TRBJ1-1	few	NA	CASSEVPAMNTEAFF	TGTGCCAGCAGTGAAGTCCCAGCAATGAACACTGAAGCTTTCTTT
TRBV20-1	TRBJ2-7	NA	NA	CSARGRPYEQYF	TGCAGTGCTAGGGGACGGCCCTACGAGCAGTACTTC
TRBV11-1	TRBJ2-7	many	TRBD2	CASSPPGGPYEQYF	TGTGCCAGCAGCCCTCCGGGAGGGCCATACGAGCAGTACTTC
TRBV29-1	TRBJ1-1	NA	TRBD1	CSVGRDRGHTEAFF	TGCAGCGTTGGCCGGGACAGGGGGCACACTGAAGCTTTCTTT
TRBV21-1	TRBJ2-7	NA	NA	CASSKDKHQPGSGEQYF	TGTGCCAGCAGCAAGGACAAGCACCAACCTGGGTCGGGGGAGCAGTACTTC
TRBV29-1	TRBJ1-1	many	TRBD1	CSGLGGRGTEAFF	TGCAGCGGGCTTGGTGGCAGGGGGACTGAAGCTTTCTTT
TRBV4-2	TRBJ2-4	NA	TRBD2	CASSQGGGTGLDIQYF	TGTGCCAGCAGCCAAGGGGGAGGGACTGGTTTAGACATTCAGTACTTC
TRBV5-1	TRBJ2-7	many	NA	CASSFSVGSYEQYF	TGCGCCAGCAGCTTTTCGGTCGGGTCCTACGAGCAGTACTTC
TRBV20-1	TRBJ2-7	NA	NA	CSARDLEREYEQYF	TGCAGTGCTAGAGATCTGGAGAGGGAGTACGAGCAGTACTTC
TRBV5-5	TRBJ2-2	NA	TRBD2	CASSLIFSGGSNTGELFF	TGTGCCAGCAGCTTGATTTTTTCGGGAGGTTCGAACACCGGGGAGCTGTTTTTT
TRBV28	TRBJ2-7	NA	NA	CATAYQGSSYEQYF	TGTGCCACCGCGTACCAGGGTAGCTCCTACGAGCAGTACTTC
TRBV18	TRBJ2-7	NA	NA	CASSPSGTDLYEQYF	TGTGCCAGCTCACCAAGCGGGACAGACCTCTACGAGCAGTACTTC
TRBV12-3/TRBV12-4	TRBJ2-1	NA	NA	CASSFRVWEQFF	TGTGCCAGCAGTTTTCGAGTCTGGGAGCAGTTCTTC
TRBV29-1	TRBJ2-4	NA	NA	CSVGTNEIAKNIQYF	TGCAGCGTTGGGACCAATGAAATAGCCAAAAACATTCAGTACTTC
TRBV7-2	TRBJ2-1	many	TRBD2	CASSLGGLAANEQFF	TGTGCCAGCAGCTTAGGGGGACTAGCGGCCAATGAGCAGTTCTTC